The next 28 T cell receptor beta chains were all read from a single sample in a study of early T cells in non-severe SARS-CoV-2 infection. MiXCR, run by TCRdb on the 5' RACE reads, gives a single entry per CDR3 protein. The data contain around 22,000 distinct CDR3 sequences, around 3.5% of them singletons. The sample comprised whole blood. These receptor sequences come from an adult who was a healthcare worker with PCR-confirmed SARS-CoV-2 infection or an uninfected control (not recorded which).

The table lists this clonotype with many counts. CDR3 residues: CASMQFYGYTF. CDR3 nucleotides: TGTGCCAGCATGCAGTTCTATGGCTACACCTTC. The chain joins TRBV2 to TRBJ1-2; D is unclear. The CDR3 extends over 11 amino acids. The V and J ends lost 7 bases and 4 bases respectively, with 7 bases between them. Germline CDR1 is SNHLY and CDR2 is FYNNEI.

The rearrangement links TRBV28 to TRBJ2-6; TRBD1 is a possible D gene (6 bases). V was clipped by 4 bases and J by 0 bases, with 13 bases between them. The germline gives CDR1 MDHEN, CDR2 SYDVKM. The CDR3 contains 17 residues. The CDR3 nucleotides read TGTGCCAGCAGTTCGGAGACAGGACGCTCTGGGGCCAACGTCCTGACTTTC. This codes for CASSSETGRSGANVLTF. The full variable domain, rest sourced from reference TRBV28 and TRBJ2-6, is DVKVTQSSRYLVKRTGEKVFLECVQDMDHENMFWYRQDPGLGLRLIYFSYDVKMKEKGDIPEGYSVSREKKERFSLILESASTNQTSMYLCASSSETGRSGANVLTFGAGSRLTVL.

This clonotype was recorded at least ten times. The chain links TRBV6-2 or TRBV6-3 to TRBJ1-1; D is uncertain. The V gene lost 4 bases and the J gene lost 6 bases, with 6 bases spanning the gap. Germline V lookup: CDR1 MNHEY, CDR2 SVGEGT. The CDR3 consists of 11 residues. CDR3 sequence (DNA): TGTGCCAGCAGTTTCGGGCCTGAAGCTTTCTTT. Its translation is CASSFGPEAFF.

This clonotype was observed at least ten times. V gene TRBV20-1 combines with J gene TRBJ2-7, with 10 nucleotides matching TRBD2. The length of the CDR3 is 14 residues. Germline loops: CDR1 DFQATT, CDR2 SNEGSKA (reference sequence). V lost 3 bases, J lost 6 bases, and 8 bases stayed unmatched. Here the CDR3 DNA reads TGCAGTGCTAGTAGGCTAGCGGGAGTCAGCGAGCAGTACTTC. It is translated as CSASRLAGVSEQYF.

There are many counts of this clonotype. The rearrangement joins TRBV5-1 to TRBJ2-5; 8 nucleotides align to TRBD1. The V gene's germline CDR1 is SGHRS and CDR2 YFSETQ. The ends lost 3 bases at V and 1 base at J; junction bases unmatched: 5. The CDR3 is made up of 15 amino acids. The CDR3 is CASSSGQAIQETQYF. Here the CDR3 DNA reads TGCGCCAGCAGCTCGGGACAGGCGATCCAAGAGACCCAGTACTTC.

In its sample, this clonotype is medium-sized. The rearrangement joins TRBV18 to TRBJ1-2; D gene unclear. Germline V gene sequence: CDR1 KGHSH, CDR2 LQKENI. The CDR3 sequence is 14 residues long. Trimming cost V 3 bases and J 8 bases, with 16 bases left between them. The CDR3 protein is CASSPRVGPVGYTF. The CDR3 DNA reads TGTGCCAGCTCACCTAGGGTCGGTCCAGTAGGCTACACCTTC.

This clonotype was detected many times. For the CDR3, the DNA is TGTGCCACCAGCAGCGACCGGGGAGCGAATGAGCAGTTCTTC. It encodes CATSSDRGANEQFF. The chain uses TRBV15 and TRBJ2-1; possible D gene TRBD2, 5 bases. Looked up from germline, CDR1 is LNHNV and CDR2 is YYDKDF (reference sequence). CDR3 length: 14 residues. Trimming stripped 3 bases from V and 7 bases from J, with 13 bases between. Together with reference TRBV15 and TRBJ2-1, the CDR3 gives the full variable domain: DAMVIQNPRYQVTQFGKPVTLSCSQTLNHNVMYWYQQKSSQAPKLLFHYYDKDFNNEADTPDNFQSRRPNTSFCFLDIRSPGLGDTAMYLCATSSDRGANEQFFGPGTRLTVL.

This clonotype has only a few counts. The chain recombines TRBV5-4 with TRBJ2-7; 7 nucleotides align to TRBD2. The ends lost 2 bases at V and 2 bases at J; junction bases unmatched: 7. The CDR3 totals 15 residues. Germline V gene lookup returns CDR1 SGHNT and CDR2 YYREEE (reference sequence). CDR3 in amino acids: CASSFGRGSPYEQYF. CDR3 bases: TGTGCCAGCAGCTTTGGTCGCGGGAGCCCCTACGAGCAGTACTTC.

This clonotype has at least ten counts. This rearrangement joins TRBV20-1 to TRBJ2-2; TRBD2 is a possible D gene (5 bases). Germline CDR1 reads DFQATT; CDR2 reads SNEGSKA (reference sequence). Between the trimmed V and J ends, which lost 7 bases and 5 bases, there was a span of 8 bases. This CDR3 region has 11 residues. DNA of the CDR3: TGCAGTGTCCCGGGGACCGGGGAGCTGTTTTTT. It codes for CSVPGTGELFF.

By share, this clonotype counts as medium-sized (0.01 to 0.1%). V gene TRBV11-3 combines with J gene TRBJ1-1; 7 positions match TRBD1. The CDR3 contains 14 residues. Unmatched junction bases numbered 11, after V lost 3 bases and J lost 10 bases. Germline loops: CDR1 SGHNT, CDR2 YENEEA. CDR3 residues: CASSLGTASNRAFF. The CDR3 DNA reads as TGTGCCAGCAGCTTGGGGACAGCGTCTAATCGAGCTTTCTTT.

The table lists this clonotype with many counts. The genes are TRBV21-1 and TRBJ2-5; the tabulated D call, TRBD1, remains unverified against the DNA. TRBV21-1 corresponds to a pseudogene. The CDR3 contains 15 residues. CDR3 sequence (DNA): TGTGCCAGCGGGACGGGACCTAGGGCAGGAGAGACCCAGTACTTC. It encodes CASGTGPRAGETQYF.

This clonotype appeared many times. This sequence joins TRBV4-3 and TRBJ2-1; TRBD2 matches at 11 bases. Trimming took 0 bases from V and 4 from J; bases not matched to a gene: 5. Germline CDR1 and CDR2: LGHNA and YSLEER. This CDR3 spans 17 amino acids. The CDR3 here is CASSQELAGGAYNEQFF. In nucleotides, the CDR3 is TGCGCCAGCAGCCAAGAGCTAGCGGGAGGTGCATACAATGAGCAGTTCTTC.

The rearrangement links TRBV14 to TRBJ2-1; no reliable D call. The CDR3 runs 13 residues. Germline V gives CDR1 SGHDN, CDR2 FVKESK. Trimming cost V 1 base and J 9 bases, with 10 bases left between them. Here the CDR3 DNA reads TGTGCCAGCAGCCAAGGGCTAGTCGGTGAGCAGTTCTTC. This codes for CASSQGLVGEQFF.

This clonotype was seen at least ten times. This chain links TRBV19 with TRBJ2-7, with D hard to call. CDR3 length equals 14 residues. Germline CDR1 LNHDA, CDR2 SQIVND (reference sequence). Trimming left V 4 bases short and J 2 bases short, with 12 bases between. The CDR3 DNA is TGTGCCAGTAGTACGGATAGGAAGGCCTACGAGCAGTACTTC. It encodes CASSTDRKAYEQYF.

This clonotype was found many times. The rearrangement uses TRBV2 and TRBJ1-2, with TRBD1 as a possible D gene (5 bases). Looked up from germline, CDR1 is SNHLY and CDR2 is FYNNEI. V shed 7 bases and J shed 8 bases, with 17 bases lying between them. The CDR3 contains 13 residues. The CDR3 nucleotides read TGTGCCAGCACCCCGGAGGGGCGCCTAGGCTACACCTTC. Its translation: CASTPEGRLGYTF.

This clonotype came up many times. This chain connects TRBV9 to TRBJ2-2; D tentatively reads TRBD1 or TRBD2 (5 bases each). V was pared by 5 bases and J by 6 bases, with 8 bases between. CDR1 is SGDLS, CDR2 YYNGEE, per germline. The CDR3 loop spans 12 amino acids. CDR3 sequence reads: CASRLGAGELFF. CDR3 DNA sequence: TGTGCCAGCAGGTTGGGGGCCGGGGAGCTGTTTTTT.

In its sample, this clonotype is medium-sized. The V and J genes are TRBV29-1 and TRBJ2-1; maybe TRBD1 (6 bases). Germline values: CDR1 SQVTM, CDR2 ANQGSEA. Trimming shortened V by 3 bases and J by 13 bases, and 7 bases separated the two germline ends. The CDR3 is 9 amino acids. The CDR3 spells CSVDRGQFF. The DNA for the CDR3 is TGCAGCGTTGACAGGGGACAGTTCTTC.

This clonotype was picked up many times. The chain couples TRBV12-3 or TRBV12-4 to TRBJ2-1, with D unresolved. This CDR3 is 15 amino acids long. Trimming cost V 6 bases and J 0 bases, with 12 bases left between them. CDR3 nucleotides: TGTGCCAGCAGGCCGCCTCTGCCCTCCTACAATGAGCAGTTCTTC. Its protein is CASRPPLPSYNEQFF.

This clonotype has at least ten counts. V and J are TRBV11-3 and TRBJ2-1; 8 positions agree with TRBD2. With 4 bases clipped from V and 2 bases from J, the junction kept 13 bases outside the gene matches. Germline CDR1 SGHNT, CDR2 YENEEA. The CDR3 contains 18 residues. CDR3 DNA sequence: TGTGCCAGCAGCTCCTCAAGGTTAGGCGGGGGGACCTACAATGAGCAGTTCTTC. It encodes CASSSSRLGGGTYNEQFF.

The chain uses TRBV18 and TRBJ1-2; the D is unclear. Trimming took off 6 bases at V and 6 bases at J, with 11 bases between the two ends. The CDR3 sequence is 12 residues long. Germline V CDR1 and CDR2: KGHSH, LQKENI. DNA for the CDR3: TGTGCCAGCTCCAAGGAGAGGAATGGCTACACCTTC. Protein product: CASSKERNGYTF.

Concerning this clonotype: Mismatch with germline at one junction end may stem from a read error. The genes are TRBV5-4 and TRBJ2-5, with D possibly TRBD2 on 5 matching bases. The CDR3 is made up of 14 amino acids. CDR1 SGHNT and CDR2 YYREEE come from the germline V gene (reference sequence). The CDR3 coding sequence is TGTGCCAGCAGTTTGGCCCGGGCAGGAGGGACCCAGTACTTC. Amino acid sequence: CASSLARAGGTQYF.

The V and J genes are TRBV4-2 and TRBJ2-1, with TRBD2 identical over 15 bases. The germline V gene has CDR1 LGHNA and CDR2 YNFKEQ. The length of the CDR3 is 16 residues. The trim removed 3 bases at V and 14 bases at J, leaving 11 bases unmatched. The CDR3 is CASSQVPGLAGGIEFF. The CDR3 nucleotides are TGTGCCAGCAGCCAGGTTCCGGGACTAGCGGGAGGCATTGAGTTCTTC.

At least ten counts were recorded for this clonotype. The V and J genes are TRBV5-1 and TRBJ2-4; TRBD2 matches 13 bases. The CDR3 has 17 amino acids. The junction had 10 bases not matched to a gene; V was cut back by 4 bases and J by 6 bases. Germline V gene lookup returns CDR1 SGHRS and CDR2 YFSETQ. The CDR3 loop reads CASSLGLAGAQRNIQYF. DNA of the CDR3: TGCGCCAGCAGCCTTGGACTAGCGGGGGCCCAGAGAAACATTCAGTACTTC.

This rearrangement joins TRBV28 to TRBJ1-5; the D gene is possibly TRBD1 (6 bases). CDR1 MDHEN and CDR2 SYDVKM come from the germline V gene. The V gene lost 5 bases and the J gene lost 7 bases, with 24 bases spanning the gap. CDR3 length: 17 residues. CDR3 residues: CASSPTQGLHFRQPQHF. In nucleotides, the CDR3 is TGTGCCAGCAGTCCAACACAGGGCTTACACTTCAGACAGCCCCAGCATTTT.

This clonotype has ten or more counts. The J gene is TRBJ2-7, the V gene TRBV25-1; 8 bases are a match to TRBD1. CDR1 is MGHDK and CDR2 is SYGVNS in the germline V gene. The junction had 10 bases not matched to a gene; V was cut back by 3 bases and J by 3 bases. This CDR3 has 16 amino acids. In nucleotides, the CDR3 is TGTGCCAGCAGTGACCCACGGGACAGGCTAAGCTACGAGCAGTACTTC. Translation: CASSDPRDRLSYEQYF.

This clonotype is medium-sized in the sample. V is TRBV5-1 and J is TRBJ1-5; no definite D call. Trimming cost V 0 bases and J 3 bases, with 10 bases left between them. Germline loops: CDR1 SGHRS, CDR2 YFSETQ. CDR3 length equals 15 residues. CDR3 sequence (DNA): TGCGCCAGCAGCTTGGAAGGGTCCTTCAATCAGCCCCAGCATTTT. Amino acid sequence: CASSLEGSFNQPQHF.

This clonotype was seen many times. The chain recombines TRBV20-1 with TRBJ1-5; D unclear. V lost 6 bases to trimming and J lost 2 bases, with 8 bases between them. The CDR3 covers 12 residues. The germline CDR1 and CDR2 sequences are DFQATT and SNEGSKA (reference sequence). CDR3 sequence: CSAQTGNQPQHF. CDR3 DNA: TGCAGTGCCCAGACGGGCAATCAGCCCCAGCATTTT.

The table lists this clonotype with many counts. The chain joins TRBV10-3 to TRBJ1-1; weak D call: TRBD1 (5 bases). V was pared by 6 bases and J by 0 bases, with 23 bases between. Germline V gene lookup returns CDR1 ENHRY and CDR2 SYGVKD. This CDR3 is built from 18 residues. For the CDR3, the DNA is TGTGCCATCAGCCGAGACAGCCGGGGCGTGCAGATGAACACTGAAGCTTTCTTT. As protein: CAISRDSRGVQMNTEAFF.